The sequence of this TCR beta chain was determined in a study of PD-L1 blockade in urothelial cancer. Study background: Prior exposure to chemotherapy in patients amounted to 0 to 3 regimens received. Each blood sample yielded a median of 141,255 T cells.

Method: immunoSEQ multiplex PCR; TCRdb's copy keeps in-frame clones and lacks some. The sample carries tens of thousands of clones, around 88% recorded once. The receptor's source is a man aged 60-69 years with urothelial cancer. The starting material was PBMCs, obtained around atezolizumab (anti-PD-L1) treatment.

The CDR3 loop reads CASSLTSWSQETQYF. DNA of the CDR3: TGTGCCAGCAGCTTAACTAGTTGGAGCCAAGAGACCCAGTACTTC. The genes are TRBV7-6 and TRBJ2-5; D is perhaps TRBD2 (5 bases). Germline-derived CDR1 and CDR2 are SGHVS and FNYEAQ. Between the trimmed V and J ends, which lost 2 bases and 1 base, there was a span of 11 bases. The CDR3 consists of 15 residues. Full variable domain (missing parts from reference TRBV7-6 and TRBJ2-5): GAGVSQSPRYKVTKRGQDVALRCDPISGHVSLYWYRQALGQGPEFLTYFNYEAQQDKSGLPNDRFSAERPEGSISTLTIQRTEQRDSAMYRCASSLTSWSQETQYFGPGTRLLVL.